This entry lists 5 T cell receptor beta chains sequenced from one sample in a study of T cells after yellow fever vaccination. In TCRdb, the 5' RACE reads were re-called with MiXCR into one record per CDR3 protein. The repertoire includes a few hundred thousand distinct CDR3 sequences, about 15% of them detected once, and around 16% sits in the top ten. Sequencing was performed on PBMCs, taken about 5 days after the first yellow fever vaccination. Receptors were obtained from a man aged 18 to 30 who received the YFV17D yellow fever vaccine.

Only a few counts were recorded for this clonotype. One end of the junction varies from germline; a read error may be responsible. The chain carries TRBV20-1 and TRBJ2-1; weak D call: TRBD2 (6 bases). Germline V gives CDR1 DFQATT, CDR2 SNEGSKA (reference sequence). CDR3 length: 15 residues. CDR3 nucleotide sequence: TGCAGTGCTCGAGAGCGGGTTACACTTCTCAATGAGCAGTTCTTC. The encoded protein is CSARERVTLLNEQFF.

This sequence joins TRBV27 and TRBJ2-7; D is perhaps TRBD1 (5 bases). Germline CDR1 and CDR2: MNHEY and SMNVEV (reference sequence). Trimming removed 3 bases at V and 7 bases at J, with 13 bases between. There are 13 residues in the CDR3. CDR3 nucleotide sequence: TGTGCCAGCAGTTTTTTTAGGGGTGGGGAGCAGTACTTC. It translates to CASSFFRGGEQYF.

CDR3 amino acids: CASSLSWGGEQYV. CDR3 in DNA: TGTGCCAGCAGCTTAAGTTGGGGAGGGGAGCAGTACGTC. The genes are TRBV7-2 and TRBJ2-7; TRBD2 matches 7 bases. V lost 2 bases and J lost 7; bases outside the gene matches: 5. CDR3 length equals 13 residues. Germline loops: CDR1 SGHTA, CDR2 FQGNSA.

The J gene is TRBJ1-6, the V gene TRBV7-2; the D gene is possibly TRBD1 (6 bases). Trimming took off 10 bases at V and 1 base at J, with 20 bases between the two ends. The CDR3 has 17 residues. From germline, CDR1 is SGHTA and CDR2 FQGNSA. CDR3 loop: CATTGLQGWSYNSPLHF. The CDR3 DNA reads as TGTGCCACCACTGGCCTTCAGGGGTGGTCCTATAATTCACCCCTCCACTTT.

The chain links TRBV27 to TRBJ1-6; TRBD1 aligns across 9 bases. V lost 7 bases to trimming and J lost 9 bases; unmatched junction nucleotides: 7. This CDR3 spans 14 amino acids. The germline V gene encodes CDR1 MNHEY and CDR2 SMNVEV (reference sequence). The CDR3 sequence: CASTGQGMSSPLHF. CDR3 DNA sequence: TGTGCCAGCACCGGACAGGGGATGAGTTCACCCCTCCACTTT.